The sequence of this T cell receptor beta chain was determined in a study of T cell repertoires in aging, cancer and after chemotherapy. Germline assignment: CDR1 PRHDT and CDR2 FYEKMQ (reference sequence). The CDR3 consists of 13 residues. V dropped 8 bases and J dropped 13 bases, with 18 bases sitting between them. This clonotype qualifies as medium-sized (0.01 to 0.1%). Peripheral blood genomic DNA, not sorted cells or RNA, was the template. Rearranged V-D-J TRB sequences were amplified with a mixed TRB-A/B primer pool. MiXCR, run by TCRdb on the multiplex PCR reads, gives a single entry per CDR3 protein. This sample has about 11,000 distinct CDR3 sequences, with roughly a quarter found just once.

Material: blood. The TCR originated in a human donor in good health. The chain is built from TRBV13 and TRBJ1-6; perhaps TRBD1 as D (5 bases). CDR3 sequence reads: CASCPGRAWPLHF. The CDR3 region has the DNA TGTGCCAGCTGCCCGGGCAGGGCTTGGCCCCTCCACTTT.